The following is a T cell receptor (beta chain) sequence with its context. V shed 8 bases and J 8 bases; nucleotides not matched to a gene: 10. The CDR3 loop spans 14 amino acids. Germline V gene data show CDR1 as GTSNPN and CDR2 as SVGIG (reference sequence). The sample comes from a study of blood T cell repertoires in COVID-19. Study-wide context: Samples representing acute and convalescent COVID-19 were sourced from the United States, Italy and Spain. The cDNA or gDNA used as material had been derived from T cells, B-cell-depleted T cells, or PBMCs.

Assignment of participants to cohorts was predicated upon participant-reported clinical history. TCRdb's table, derived via immunoSEQ multiplex PCR, lists solely in-frame clones and lacks some. This table has some 330,000 clones, around 87% appearing once. Sequencing was performed on PBMCs or T cells enriched from blood (not recorded which). The receptor was isolated from a man aged 40-49 years in a cohort exposed to, infected with or recovered from COVID-19 (not recorded which). The gene calls are TRBV30 and TRBJ2-2, with 11 bases lining up with TRBD1. CDR3 DNA sequence: TGTGCCCGTTCCGGGACAGGGGGATTGGGGGAGCTGTTTTTT. As protein: CARSGTGGLGELFF.